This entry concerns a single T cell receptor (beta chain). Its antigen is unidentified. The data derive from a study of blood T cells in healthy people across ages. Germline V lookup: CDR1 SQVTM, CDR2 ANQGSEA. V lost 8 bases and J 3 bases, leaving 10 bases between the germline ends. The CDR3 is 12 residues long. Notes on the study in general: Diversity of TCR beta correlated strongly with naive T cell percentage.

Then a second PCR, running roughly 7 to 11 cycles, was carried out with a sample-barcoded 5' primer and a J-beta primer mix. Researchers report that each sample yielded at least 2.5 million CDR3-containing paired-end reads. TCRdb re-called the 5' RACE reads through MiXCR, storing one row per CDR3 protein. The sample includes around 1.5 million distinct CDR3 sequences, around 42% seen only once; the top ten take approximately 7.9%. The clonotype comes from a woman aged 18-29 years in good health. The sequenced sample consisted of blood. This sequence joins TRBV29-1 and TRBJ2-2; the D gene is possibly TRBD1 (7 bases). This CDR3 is CSSRGDTGELFF. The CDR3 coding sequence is TGCAGCAGCAGGGGGGACACCGGGGAGCTGTTTTTT.